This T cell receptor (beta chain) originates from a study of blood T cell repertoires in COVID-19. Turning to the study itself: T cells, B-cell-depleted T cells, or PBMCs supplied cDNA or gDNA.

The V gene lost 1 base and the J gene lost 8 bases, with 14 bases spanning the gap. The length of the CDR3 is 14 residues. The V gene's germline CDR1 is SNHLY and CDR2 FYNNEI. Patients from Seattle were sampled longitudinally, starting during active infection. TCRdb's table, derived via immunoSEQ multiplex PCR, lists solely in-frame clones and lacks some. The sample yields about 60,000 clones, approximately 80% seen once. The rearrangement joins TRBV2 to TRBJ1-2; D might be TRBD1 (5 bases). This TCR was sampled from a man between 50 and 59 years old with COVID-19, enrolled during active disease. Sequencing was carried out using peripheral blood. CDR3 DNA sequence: TGTGCCAGCAGTGAAGGGCAGGGATGGGGAGGCTACACCTTC. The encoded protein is CASSEGQGWGGYTF.